The source of this T cell receptor (beta chain) is a study of T cell clonotyping in hematopoietic cell transplantation. Overall study findings and caveats: Pathologically expanded recipient clonotypes increased progressively from day 30 to day 180 as diversity fell.

As concerns this clone: Its antigen is as yet unknown.

Repertoires were generated with immunoSEQ multiplex PCR, while TCRdb's copy carries only in-frame clones and drops some. The sample has 15,000 to 20,000 clones; approximately 79% are singletons. The V gene lost 3 bases and the J gene lost 2 bases, with 17 bases spanning the gap. Germline lookup yields CDR1 LNHDA and CDR2 SQIVND (reference sequence). The CDR3 is made up of 17 amino acids. The J gene is TRBJ1-5, the V gene TRBV19, with D maybe TRBD1 (5 bases). This clonotype originated in a man aged 55-75 years in good health. Some clones in this sample may be carry-over from other donors' samples. The material sequenced was peripheral blood mononuclear cells. The CDR3 sequence: CASSIHNPQGGNQPQHF. The DNA of the CDR3 is TGTGCCAGTAGTATCCACAACCCGCAGGGAGGCAATCAGCCCCAGCATTTT.